A selection of T cell receptor beta chains follows, all from one sample in a study of T cells in narcolepsy. Produced via immunoSEQ multiplex PCR; TCRdb's table is partial and in-frame only. In the table there are under 40,000 clones, 80% to 85% of which are singletons. What was sequenced was memory (CD45RA-) CD4+ T cells from blood. The receptors here all came from a human donor in good health. The CDR3 runs from the conserved cysteine through the conserved F or W. D genes are given only for firm matches. Rows give clone size only sometimes, using once, few, many, or a class for an expanded clone.

J gene	clone size	V gene	D gene	CDR3 DNA	CDR3 protein
TRBJ1-2	-	TRBV18	-	TGTGCCAGCTCACCGGACGGACAGACCAGGGGCTACACCTTC	CASSPDGQTRGYTF
TRBJ2-1	-	TRBV5-4	-	TGTGCCAGCAGCTCCACTAGCTACAATGAGCAGTTCTTC	CASSSTSYNEQFF
TRBJ2-3	once	TRBV5-4	-	TGTGCCAGCAGCTTGGGTGTAAGCACAGATACGCAGTATTTT	CASSLGVSTDTQYF
TRBJ2-7	-	TRBV29-1	TRBD2	TGCAGCGTTTTTGCCCCCCGAGCGGGGGCCCTCTACGAGCAGTACTTC	CSVFAPRAGALYEQYF
TRBJ2-3	-	TRBV5-5	-	TGTGCCAGCAGCTCACAGGGTGGGAGAGCAGATACGCAGTATTTT	CASSSQGGRADTQYF
TRBJ1-4	few	TRBV19	-	TGTGCCAGTAAGAATGAAAAACTGTTTTTT	CASKNEKLFF
TRBJ1-3	-	TRBV9	-	TGTGCCAGCAGCGTATCCCCGGACGGCTCTGGAAACACCATATATTTT	CASSVSPDGSGNTIYF
TRBJ2-1	-	TRBV4-3	-	TGCGCCAGCAGCCAAGATTCGGGAGGGGGCGCACGCTACAATGAGCAGTTCTTC	CASSQDSGGGARYNEQFF
TRBJ1-5	-	TRBV7-2	TRBD1	TGTGCCAGCAGCTTGGCCGGGACAGGCAATCAGCCCCAGCATTTT	CASSLAGTGNQPQHF
TRBJ2-5	once	TRBV18	TRBD1	TGTGCCAGCTCACCTCCGAGGGCAGGGGGAAACCAAGAGACCCAGTACTTC	CASSPPRAGGNQETQYF
TRBJ1-6	-	TRBV5-1	-	TGCGCCAGCAGGGAAGACGGCCGAGGATCACCCCTCCACTTT	CASREDGRGSPLHF
TRBJ1-3	-	TRBV7-6	-	TGTGCCAGCAGCTTATCTATCGGTAGCCCAAACTCTGGAAACACCATATATTTT	CASSLSIGSPNSGNTIYF
TRBJ2-3	-	TRBV5-1	-	TGCGCCAGCAGAGGAACCTATAGCACAGATACGCAGTATTTT	CASRGTYSTDTQYF
TRBJ2-5	once	TRBV2	TRBD2	TGTGCCAGAGGACTAGCGGGGCCACAAGAGACCCAGTACTTC	CARGLAGPQETQYF
TRBJ2-3	few	TRBV28	TRBD2	TGTGCCAGCAGGGGACTTGGAGTGAAAAGCGGGGGACGCACAGATACGCAGTATTTT	CASRGLGVKSGGRTDTQYF
TRBJ1-6	-	TRBV7-2	-	TGTGCCAGCAGCTCTCAGGGGCTTAATTCACCCCTCCACTTT	CASSSQGLNSPLHF
TRBJ2-7	-	TRBV27	TRBD2	TGTGCCAGCAGTACAAACGGGGGGGCTCGGTACGAGCAGTACTTC	CASSTNGGARYEQYF
TRBJ1-5	-	TRBV7-2	TRBD1	TGTGCCAGCAGCGCCACGGGACAGGTCAATCAGCCCCAGCATTTT	CASSATGQVNQPQHF
TRBJ1-1	-	TRBV15	-	TGTGCCACCAGCAATGGACGGACTCTCAACACTGAAGCTTTCTTT	CATSNGRTLNTEAFF
TRBJ1-5	-	TRBV19	TRBD1	TGTGCCAGTAGTGGGGGGACAGGGCGGTATCAGCCCCAGCATTTT	CASSGGTGRYQPQHF
TRBJ2-1	-	TRBV5-4	-	TGTGCCAGCAGCTTGGCCAGACAGGCTGGTACCTACAATGAGCAGTTCTTC	CASSLARQAGTYNEQFF
TRBJ2-2	-	TRBV7-2	TRBD1	TGTGCCAGCAGCCCACGCGGTGCAGGGGGCAGCAAGGGGGAGCTGTTTTTT	CASSPRGAGGSKGELFF
TRBJ1-3	-	TRBV14	-	TGTGCCAGCAGCCGATTGGGTTTTGGAAACACCATATATTTT	CASSRLGFGNTIYF
TRBJ2-2	-	TRBV9	TRBD1	TGTGCCAGCAGCGCGGACAGGTGGAACACCGGGGAGCTGTTTTTT	CASSADRWNTGELFF
TRBJ2-2	-	TRBV28	TRBD1	TGTGCCAGCAGTTTGCACAGGGGCACCGGGGAGCTGTTTTTT	CASSLHRGTGELFF
TRBJ2-7	few	TRBV2	-	TGTGCCAGCAGTCCCGGGACAACCTACGAGCAGTACTTC	CASSPGTTYEQYF
TRBJ1-2	-	TRBV6-1	-	TGTGCCAGCTCGACTGTTAACTATGGCTACACCTTC	CASSTVNYGYTF
TRBJ1-2	-	TRBV6-6	TRBD1	TGTGCCAGCAGCCGAAGCGGTATGAGGGACAGAGGCTACACCTTC	CASSRSGMRDRGYTF
TRBJ1-1	few	TRBV7-2	-	TGTGCCAGCAGCTTAAAGTCAATGAACACTGAAGCTTTCTTT	CASSLKSMNTEAFF
TRBJ1-2	-	TRBV28	TRBD1	TGTGCCAGCAGTTCTGGGGACAGCCGGAAGAGGGGCTACACCTTC	CASSSGDSRKRGYTF
TRBJ1-5	-	TRBV28	TRBD1	TGTGCCAGCAGAACCTGGCCCGGACAGGGGTACCAGCCCCAGCATTTT	CASRTWPGQGYQPQHF
TRBJ2-2	-	TRBV28	TRBD1	TGTGCCAGCAGTTTATCACGCAGGGGGACCGGGGAGCTGTTTTTT	CASSLSRRGTGELFF
TRBJ1-3	-	TRBV9	-	TGTGCCAGCAGCGTAGAGGGGTTCGCTGGAAACACCATATATTTT	CASSVEGFAGNTIYF
TRBJ2-2	-	TRBV21-1	-	TGTGCCAGCAGCCTTAACCTCCCGGGGCCCGGCGGTGGCGGGGAGCTGTTTTTT	CASSLNLPGPGGGGELFF
TRBJ2-2	-	TRBV19	-	TGTGCCAGTATTATTTCCCACAGGGCCGGCGGGGAGCTGTTTTTT	CASIISHRAGGELFF
TRBJ1-2	-	TRBV6-1	-	TGTGCCAGTCAACAGGGTGGCGGCTACACCTTC	CASQQGGGYTF
TRBJ1-3	few	TRBV4-2	-	TGTGCCAGCAGCCAAGGGGGAAATGGAAACACCATATATTTT	CASSQGGNGNTIYF
TRBJ1-5	few	TRBV19	-	TGTGCCAGTAGTCGCAGGGGTCAGCCCCAGCATTTT	CASSRRGQPQHF
TRBJ1-2	-	TRBV2	-	TGTGCCAGCAGTGATGCCGATGAGGGCTATGGCTACACCTTC	CASSDADEGYGYTF
TRBJ2-3	-	TRBV5-5	TRBD2	TGTGCCAGCAGCGTCGCTAGCGGGAGAGATACGCAGTATTTT	CASSVASGRDTQYF
TRBJ1-1	few	TRBV18	TRBD1	TGTGCCAGCTCAGAGGACAGGCGTGAAGCTTTCTTT	CASSEDRREAFF
TRBJ2-1	-	TRBV7-7	-	TGTGCCAGCAGCTTAGCGGGGGGGCGCGAGCAGTTCTTC	CASSLAGGREQFF
TRBJ1-2	-	TRBV29-1	TRBD1	TGCAGCGCTTCGACTAGGCTGGACAGGGATTTCTACACCTTC	CSASTRLDRDFYTF
TRBJ1-3	-	TRBV6-5	-	TGTGCCAGCCGGACGGTCTCTGGAAACACCATATATTTT	CASRTVSGNTIYF
TRBJ1-1	few	TRBV19	TRBD1	TGTGCCAGTGGGACAGGGGGAAGGACTGAAGCTTTCTTT	CASGTGGRTEAFF
TRBJ2-2	once	TRBV2	-	TGTGCCAGCAGTGTTTCATCCAACACCGGGGAGCTGTTTTTT	CASSVSSNTGELFF
TRBJ1-1	-	TRBV5-4	-	TGTGCCAGCAGCAAAACAGGGCTGGGGAACACTGAAGCTTTCTTT	CASSKTGLGNTEAFF
TRBJ1-6	once	TRBV7-6	-	TGTGCCAGCAGCCCCCGGGACGATAATTCACCCCTCCACTTT	CASSPRDDNSPLHF
TRBJ1-1	-	TRBV18	TRBD1	TGTGCCAGCTCACAACCACCTCTGCTACAGGGGGGCCGGGAAGCTTTCTTT	CASSQPPLLQGGREAFF
TRBJ1-1	-	TRBV29-1	TRBD1	TGCAGCGTTGGGACAGGCCTGAACACTGAAGCTTTCTTT	CSVGTGLNTEAFF
TRBJ2-1	-	TRBV20-1	-	TGCAGTGCTAGAGATGACGACCGGTGGTTCTTC	CSARDDDRWFF
TRBJ2-3	-	TRBV6-5	-	TGTGCCAGCAGCTCCGGACAGTCTAGCACAGATACGCAGTATTTT	CASSSGQSSTDTQYF